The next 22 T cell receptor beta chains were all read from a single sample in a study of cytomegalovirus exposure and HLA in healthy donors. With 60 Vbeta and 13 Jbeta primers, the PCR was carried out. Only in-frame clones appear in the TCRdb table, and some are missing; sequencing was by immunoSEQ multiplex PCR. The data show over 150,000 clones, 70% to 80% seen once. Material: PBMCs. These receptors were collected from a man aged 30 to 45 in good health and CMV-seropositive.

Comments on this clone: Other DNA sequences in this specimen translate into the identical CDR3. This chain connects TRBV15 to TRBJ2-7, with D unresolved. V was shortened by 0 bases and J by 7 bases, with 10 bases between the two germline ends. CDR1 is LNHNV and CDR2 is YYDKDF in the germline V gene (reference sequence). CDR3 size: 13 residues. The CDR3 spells CATSRDRGYEQYF. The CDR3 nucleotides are TGTGCCACCAGCAGAGATCGAGGTTATGAGCAGTACTTC.

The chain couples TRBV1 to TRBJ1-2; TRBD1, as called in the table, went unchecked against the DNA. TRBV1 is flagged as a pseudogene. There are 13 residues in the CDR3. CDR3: CTSSRDRDGGYTF. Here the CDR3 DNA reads TGCACCAGCAGCCGAGACAGGGATGGAGGCTACACCTTC.

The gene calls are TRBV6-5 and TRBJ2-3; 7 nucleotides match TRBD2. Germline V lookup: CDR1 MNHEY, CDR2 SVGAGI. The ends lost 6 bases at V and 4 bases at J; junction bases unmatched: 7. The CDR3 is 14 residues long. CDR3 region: CASRRSLAADTQYF. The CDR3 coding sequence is TGTGCCAGCAGACGGTCCCTAGCGGCAGATACGCAGTATTTT.

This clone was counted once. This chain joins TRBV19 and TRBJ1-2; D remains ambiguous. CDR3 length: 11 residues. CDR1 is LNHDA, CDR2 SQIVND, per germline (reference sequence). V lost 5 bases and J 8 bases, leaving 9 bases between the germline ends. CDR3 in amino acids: CASSGGKGYTF. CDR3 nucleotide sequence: TGTGCCAGTAGTGGAGGAAAGGGCTACACCTTC. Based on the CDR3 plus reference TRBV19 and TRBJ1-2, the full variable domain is DGGITQSPKYLFRKEGQNVTLSCEQNLNHDAMYWYRQDPGQGLRLIYYSQIVNDFQKGDIAEGYSVSREKKESFPLTVTSAQKNPTAFYLCASSGGKGYTFGSGTRLTVV.

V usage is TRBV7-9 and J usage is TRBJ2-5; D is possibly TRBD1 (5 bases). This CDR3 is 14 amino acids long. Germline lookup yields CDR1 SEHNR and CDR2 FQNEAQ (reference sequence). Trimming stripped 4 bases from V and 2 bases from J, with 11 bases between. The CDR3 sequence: CASSSTTGQETQYF. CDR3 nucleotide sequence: TGTGCCAGCAGCTCAACAACAGGACAAGAGACCCAGTACTTC.

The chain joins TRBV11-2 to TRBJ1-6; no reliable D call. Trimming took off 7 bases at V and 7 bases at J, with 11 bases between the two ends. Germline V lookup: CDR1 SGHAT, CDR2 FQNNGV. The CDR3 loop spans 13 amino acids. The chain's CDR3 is CASTRFPNSPLHF. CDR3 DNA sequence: TGTGCCAGCACTAGATTCCCCAATTCACCCCTCCACTTT.

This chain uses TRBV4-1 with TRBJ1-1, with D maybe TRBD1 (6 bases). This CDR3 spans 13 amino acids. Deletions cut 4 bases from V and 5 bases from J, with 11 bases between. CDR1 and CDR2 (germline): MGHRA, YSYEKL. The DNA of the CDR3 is TGCGCCAGCAGCCTCGGACAGCAGACTGAAGCTTTCTTT. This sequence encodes CASSLGQQTEAFF.

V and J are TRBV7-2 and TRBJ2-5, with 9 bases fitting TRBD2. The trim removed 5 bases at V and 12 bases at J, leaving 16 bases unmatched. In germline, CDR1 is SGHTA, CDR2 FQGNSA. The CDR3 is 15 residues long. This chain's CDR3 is CASSKEGAGGRGEYF. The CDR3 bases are TGTGCCAGCAGCAAAGAGGGGGCGGGGGGGCGTGGAGAGTACTTC.

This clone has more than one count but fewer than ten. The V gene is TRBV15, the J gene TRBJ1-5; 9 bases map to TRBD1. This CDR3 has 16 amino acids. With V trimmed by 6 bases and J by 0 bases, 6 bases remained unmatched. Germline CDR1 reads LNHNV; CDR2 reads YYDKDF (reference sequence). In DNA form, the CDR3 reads TGTGCCACCAGAGCCGGGACAGGGAATAGCAATCAGCCCCAGCATTTT. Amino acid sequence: CATRAGTGNSNQPQHF.

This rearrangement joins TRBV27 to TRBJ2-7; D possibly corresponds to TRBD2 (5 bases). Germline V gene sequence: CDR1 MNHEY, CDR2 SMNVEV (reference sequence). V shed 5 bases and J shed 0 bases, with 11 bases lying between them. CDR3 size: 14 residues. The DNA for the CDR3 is TGTGCCAGCAGTGGCCGGGAAAGCTCCTACGAGCAGTACTTC. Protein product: CASSGRESSYEQYF.

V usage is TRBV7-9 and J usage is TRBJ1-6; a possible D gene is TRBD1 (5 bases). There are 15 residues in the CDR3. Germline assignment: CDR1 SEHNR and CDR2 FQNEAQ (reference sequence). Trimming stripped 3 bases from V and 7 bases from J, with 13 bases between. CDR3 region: CASSFPPGGNSPLHF. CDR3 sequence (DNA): TGTGCCAGCAGCTTTCCTCCGGGGGGGAATTCACCCCTCCACTTT.

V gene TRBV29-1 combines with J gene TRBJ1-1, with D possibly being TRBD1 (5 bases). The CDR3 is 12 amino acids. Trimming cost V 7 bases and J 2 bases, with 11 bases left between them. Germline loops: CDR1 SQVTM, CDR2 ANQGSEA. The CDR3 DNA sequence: TGCAGCGCAAAACAGGTCAACACTGAAGCTTTCTTT. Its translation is CSAKQVNTEAFF.

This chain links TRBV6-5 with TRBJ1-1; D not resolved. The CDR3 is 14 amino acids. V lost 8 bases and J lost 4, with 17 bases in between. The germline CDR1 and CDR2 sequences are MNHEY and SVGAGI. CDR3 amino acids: CASRPRWSGTEAFF. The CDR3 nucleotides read TGTGCCAGCCGCCCCCGCTGGTCGGGCACTGAAGCTTTCTTT.

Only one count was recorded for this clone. The CDR3 DNA reads TGTGCCAGCAGCGTCGCCGGACAGGGCTACGAGCAGTACTTC. Translated, it gives CASSVAGQGYEQYF. The rearrangement uses TRBV9 and TRBJ2-7, with 8 bases fitting TRBD1. This CDR3 has 14 residues. V was pared by 2 bases and J by 3 bases, with 4 bases of the junction left unmatched. Germline V lookup: CDR1 SGDLS, CDR2 YYNGEE. The full variable domain, its missing parts supplied by reference TRBV9 and TRBJ2-7, is DSGVTQTPKHLITATGQRVTLRCSPRSGDLSVYWYQQSLDQGLQFLIQYYNGEERAKGNILERFSAQQFPDLHSELNLSSLELGDSALYFCASSVAGQGYEQYFGPGTRLTVT.

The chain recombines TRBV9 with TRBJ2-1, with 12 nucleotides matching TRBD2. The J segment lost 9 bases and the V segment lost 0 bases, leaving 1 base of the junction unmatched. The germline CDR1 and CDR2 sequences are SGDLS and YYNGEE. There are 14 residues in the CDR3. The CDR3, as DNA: TGTGCCAGCAGCGTAGGGACTAGCGGGATTGAGCAGTTCTTC. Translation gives CASSVGTSGIEQFF.

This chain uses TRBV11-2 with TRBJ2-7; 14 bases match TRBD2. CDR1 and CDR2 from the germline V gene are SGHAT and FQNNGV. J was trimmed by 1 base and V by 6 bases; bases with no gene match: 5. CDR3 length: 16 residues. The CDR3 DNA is TGTGCCAGCAGTCCCGGGACTAGCGGGGGATCCTACGAGCAGTACTTC. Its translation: CASSPGTSGGSYEQYF. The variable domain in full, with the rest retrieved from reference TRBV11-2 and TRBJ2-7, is EAGVAQSPRYKIIEKRQSVAFWCNPISGHATLYWYQQILGQGPKLLIQFQNNGVVDDSQLPKDRFSAERLKGVDSTLKIQPAKLEDSAVYLCASSPGTSGGSYEQYFGPGTRLTVT.

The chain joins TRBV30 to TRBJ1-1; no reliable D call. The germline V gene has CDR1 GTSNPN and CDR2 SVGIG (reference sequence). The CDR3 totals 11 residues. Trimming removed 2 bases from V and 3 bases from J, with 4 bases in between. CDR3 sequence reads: CAWSIDTEAFF. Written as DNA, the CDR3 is TGTGCCTGGAGTATCGACACTGAAGCTTTCTTT.

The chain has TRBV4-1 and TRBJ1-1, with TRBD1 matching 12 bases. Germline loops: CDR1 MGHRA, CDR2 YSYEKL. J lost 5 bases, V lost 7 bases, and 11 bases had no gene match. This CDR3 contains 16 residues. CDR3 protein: CASTSRGQGAGTEAFF. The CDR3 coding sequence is TGCGCCAGCACATCGCGGGGACAGGGGGCGGGGACTGAAGCTTTCTTT.

The CDR3 DNA is TGTGCCAGCAGCCAAGAGCAGTGGCGGGGGGTGTATGAGCAGTTCTTC. Its protein is CASSQEQWRGVYEQFF. This rearrangement joins TRBV14 to TRBJ2-1; 8 nucleotides match TRBD2. The CDR3 runs 16 residues. V lost 0 bases to trimming and J lost 8 bases; unmatched junction nucleotides: 9. The germline gives CDR1 SGHDN, CDR2 FVKESK.

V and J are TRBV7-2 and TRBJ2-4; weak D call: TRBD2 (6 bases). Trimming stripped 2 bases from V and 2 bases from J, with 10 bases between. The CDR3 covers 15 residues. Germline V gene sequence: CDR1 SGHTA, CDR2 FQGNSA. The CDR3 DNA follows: TGTGCCAGCAGCTTAATGGCGGGGTCCAAAAACATTCAGTACTTC. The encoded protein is CASSLMAGSKNIQYF.

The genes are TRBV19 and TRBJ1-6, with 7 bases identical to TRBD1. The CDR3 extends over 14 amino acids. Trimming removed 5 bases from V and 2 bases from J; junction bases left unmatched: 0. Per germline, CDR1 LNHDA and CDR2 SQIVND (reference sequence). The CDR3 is CASSDRAYNSPLHF. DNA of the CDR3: TGTGCCAGTAGTGACAGGGCCTATAATTCACCCCTCCACTTT.

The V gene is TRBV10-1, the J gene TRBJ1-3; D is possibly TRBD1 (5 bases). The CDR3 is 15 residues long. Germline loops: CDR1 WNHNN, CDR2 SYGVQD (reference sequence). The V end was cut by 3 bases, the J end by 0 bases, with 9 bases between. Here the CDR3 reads CASSEWGLSGNTIYF. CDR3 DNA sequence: TGCGCCAGCAGTGAATGGGGACTCTCTGGAAACACCATATATTTT.